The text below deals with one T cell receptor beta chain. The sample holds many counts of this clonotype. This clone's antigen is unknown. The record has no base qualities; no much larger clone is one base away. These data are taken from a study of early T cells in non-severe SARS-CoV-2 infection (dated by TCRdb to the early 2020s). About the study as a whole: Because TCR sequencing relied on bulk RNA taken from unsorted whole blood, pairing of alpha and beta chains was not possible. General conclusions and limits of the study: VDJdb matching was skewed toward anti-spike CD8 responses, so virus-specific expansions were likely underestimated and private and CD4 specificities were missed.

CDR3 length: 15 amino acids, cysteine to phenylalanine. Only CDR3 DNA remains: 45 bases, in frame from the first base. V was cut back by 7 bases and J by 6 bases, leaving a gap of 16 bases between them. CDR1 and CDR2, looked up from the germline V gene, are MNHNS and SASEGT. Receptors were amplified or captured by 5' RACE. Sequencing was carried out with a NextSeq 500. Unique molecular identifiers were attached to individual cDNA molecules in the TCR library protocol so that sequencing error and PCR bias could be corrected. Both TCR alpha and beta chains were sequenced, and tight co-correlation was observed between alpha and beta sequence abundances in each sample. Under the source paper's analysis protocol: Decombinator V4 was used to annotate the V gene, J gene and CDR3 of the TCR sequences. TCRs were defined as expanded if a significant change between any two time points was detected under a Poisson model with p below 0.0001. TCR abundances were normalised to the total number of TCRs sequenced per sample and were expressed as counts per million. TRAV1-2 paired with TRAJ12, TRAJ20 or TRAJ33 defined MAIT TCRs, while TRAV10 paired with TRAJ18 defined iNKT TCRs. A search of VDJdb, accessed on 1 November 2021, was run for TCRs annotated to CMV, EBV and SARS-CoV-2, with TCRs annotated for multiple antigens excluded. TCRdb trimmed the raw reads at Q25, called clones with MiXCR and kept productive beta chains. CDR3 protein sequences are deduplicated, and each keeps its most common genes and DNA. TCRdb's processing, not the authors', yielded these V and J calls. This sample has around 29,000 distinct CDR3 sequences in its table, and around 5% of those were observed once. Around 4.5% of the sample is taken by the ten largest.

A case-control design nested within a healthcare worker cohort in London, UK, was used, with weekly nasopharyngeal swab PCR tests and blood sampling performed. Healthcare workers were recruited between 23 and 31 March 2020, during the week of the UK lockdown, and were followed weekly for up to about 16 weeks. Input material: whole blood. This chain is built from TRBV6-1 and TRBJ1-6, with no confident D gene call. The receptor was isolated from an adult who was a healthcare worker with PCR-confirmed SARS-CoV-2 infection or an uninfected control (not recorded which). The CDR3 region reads CASIIAGGSNSPLHF. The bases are TGTGCCAGCATCATAGCGGGAGGGTCTAATTCACCCCTCCACTTT.